The rows below give T cell receptor beta chains drawn from one sample of a study of cytotoxic CD8 clonotypes in ibrutinib-treated CLL. TCRdb's copy holds only in-frame clones and misses some; the assay was immunoSEQ multiplex PCR. Here the sample spans 110,000 to 150,000 clones, approximately 89% being singletons. The specimen comprised PBMCs, sampled after 12 months of ibrutinib treatment. All receptors derive from a human donor with chronic lymphocytic leukemia. CDR3s include the opening cysteine and the closing phenylalanine or tryptophan. D genes are given only for firm matches. Clone size appears in some rows only: once, few, many, or a class for an expanded clone.

>.|TRBD1|TRBJ2-5|TRBV6-5
TGTGCCAGCAGGAAGGGACAGGGTGGTGAGACCCAGTACTTC
CASRKGQGGETQYF
>once|TRBD1|TRBJ1-1|TRBV19
TGTGCCAGTAAACGGACAGGGATGAACACTGAAGCTTTCTTT
CASKRTGMNTEAFF
>.|.|TRBJ2-7|TRBV28
TGTGCCAGCAGTTTGGGAGCACTGGGCTCCTACGAGCAGTACTTC
CASSLGALGSYEQYF
>.|TRBD1|TRBJ1-5|TRBV2
TGTGCCAGCAGGCGGGACAGGGAGAATCAGCCCCAGCATTTT
CASRRDRENQPQHF
>.|.|TRBJ1-1|TRBV6-5
TGTGCCAGCAGTGTCGAACAGGGAAGATCGGCTTTCTTT
CASSVEQGRSAFF
>.|.|TRBJ2-1|TRBV5-1
TGCGCCAGCAGCTTGGTAACTAGTATCAATGAGCAGTTCTTC
CASSLVTSINEQFF
>.|.|TRBJ2-5|TRBV14
TGTGCCAGCAGAGCCGGGGGCAGGTGGGAGACCCAGTACTTC
CASRAGGRWETQYF
>.|.|TRBJ2-7|TRBV11-2
TGTGCCAGCAGCCAAGGGGGGTACGAGCAGTACTTC
CASSQGGYEQYF
>.|.|TRBJ2-7|TRBV7-2
TGTGCCAGCAGCTTAGGGAAGAGCTACGAGCAGTACTTC
CASSLGKSYEQYF
>.|TRBD1|TRBJ2-7|TRBV9
TGTGCCAGCAGCGTAGACAGGGGCCCGAACGAGCAGTACTTC
CASSVDRGPNEQYF
>once|TRBD2|TRBJ2-3|TRBV30
TGTGCCTGGACTCCGGGACTAGCGGGACCAGATACGCAGTATTTT
CAWTPGLAGPDTQYF
>.|.|TRBJ2-2|TRBV18
TGTGCCAGCTCACCAACCGACAGGACGCCTCACACCGGGGAGCTGTTTTTT
CASSPTDRTPHTGELFF
>.|TRBD1|TRBJ2-3|TRBV18
TGTGCCAGCTCACCGGGGACAGGGTCAGATACGCAGTATTTT
CASSPGTGSDTQYF
>.|.|TRBJ2-1|TRBV27
TGTGCCAGCACCATGTTAGACAATTCCTACAATGAGCAGTTCTTC
CASTMLDNSYNEQFF
>.|.|TRBJ2-7|TRBV14
TGTGCCAGCAGCCTCCGGTACAGCGAATACGAGCAGTACTTC
CASSLRYSEYEQYF
>.|.|TRBJ2-1|TRBV19
TGTGCCAGTAGTATAAAGTTTCAGGGGGAGGCTTACAATGAGCAGTTCTTC
CASSIKFQGEAYNEQFF
>.|TRBD2|TRBJ2-1|TRBV9
TGTGCCAGCAGCGTAGGAGCGGGAGTTGGGGATGAGCAGTTCTTC
CASSVGAGVGDEQFF
>.|.|TRBJ2-5|TRBV9
TGTGCCAGCAGCCCGGTCATGACTATCGGTTTCCAAGAGACCCAGTACTTC
CASSPVMTIGFQETQYF
>.|.|TRBJ2-6|TRBV30
TGTGCCTGGAGCCCGGGCGGAGGGGCCAACGTCCTGACTTTC
CAWSPGGGANVLTF
>.|TRBD1|TRBJ2-1|TRBV27
TGTGCCAGCAGTTCAAGGCGCCGGGACAGGACTTTAGCTGAGCAGTTCTTC
CASSSRRRDRTLAEQFF
>.|TRBD2|TRBJ2-1|TRBV29-1
TGCAGCGTTGAGCAGCGGGAGGCCCGAGGTGAGCAGTTCTTC
CSVEQREARGEQFF
>.|TRBD2|TRBJ2-7|TRBV6-5
TGTGCCAGCAGCAACCTAGCGGGAGGAGACTACGAGCAGTACTTC
CASSNLAGGDYEQYF
>.|TRBD1|TRBJ1-1|TRBV6-5
TGTGCCAGCACCACGGACAGGGGCAACACTGAAGCTTTCTTT
CASTTDRGNTEAFF
>.|.|TRBJ2-1|TRBV27
TGTGCCAGCAGTTCCCGGACCACGAGCAATGAGCAGTTCTTC
CASSSRTTSNEQFF
>once|.|TRBJ1-4|TRBV5-6
TGTGCCAGCAGCCCGACCCCGCCTCCTGAAAAACTGTTTTTT
CASSPTPPPEKLFF
>.|.|TRBJ2-5|TRBV18
TGTGCCAGCTCACCACCCGGGACGGTCCAAGAGACCCAGTACTTC
CASSPPGTVQETQYF